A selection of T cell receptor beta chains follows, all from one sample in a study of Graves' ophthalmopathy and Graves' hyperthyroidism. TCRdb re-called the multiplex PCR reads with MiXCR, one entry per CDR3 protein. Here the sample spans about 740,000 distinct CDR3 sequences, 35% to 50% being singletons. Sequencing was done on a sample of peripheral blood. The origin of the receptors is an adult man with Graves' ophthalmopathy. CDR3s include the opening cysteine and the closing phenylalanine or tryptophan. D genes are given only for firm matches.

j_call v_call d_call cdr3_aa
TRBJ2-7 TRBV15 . CATSRGADTYEQYF
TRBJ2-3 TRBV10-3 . CATGEGDTQYF
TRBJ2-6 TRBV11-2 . CAGKTSGANVLTF
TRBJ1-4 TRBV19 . CASSMNQKGEKLFF
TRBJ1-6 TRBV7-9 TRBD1 CASSQEGQVRNSPLHF
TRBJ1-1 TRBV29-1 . CSVLYHGRDTEAFF
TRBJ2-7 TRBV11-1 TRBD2 CASSHFSSGSSEQYF
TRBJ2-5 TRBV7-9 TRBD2 CASSLLAGNQETQYF
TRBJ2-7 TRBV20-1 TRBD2 CSATGLAGGLYEQYF
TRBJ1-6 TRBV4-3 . CASSQEGDSPLHF
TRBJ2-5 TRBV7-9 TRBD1 CASSLGQGFLETQYF
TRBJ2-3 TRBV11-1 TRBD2 CASSSSSGRALPSYRTDTQYF
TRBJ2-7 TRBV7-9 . CASSQDQGQTREQYF
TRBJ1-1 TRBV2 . CASSQVQGRTNTEAFF
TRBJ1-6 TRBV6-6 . CASSSRGSDNSPLHF
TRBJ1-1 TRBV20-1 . CSARDSLQGSSFF
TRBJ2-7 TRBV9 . CASSVSSMMLEQYF
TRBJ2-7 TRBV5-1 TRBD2 CASSSRTGLAAYEQYF
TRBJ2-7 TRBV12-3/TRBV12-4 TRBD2 CASKPPGLAIYEQYF
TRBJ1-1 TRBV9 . CASSALTGNTEAFF
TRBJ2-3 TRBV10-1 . CVSSEGGDTQYF
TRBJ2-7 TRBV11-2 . CASSQGAREGAYEQYF
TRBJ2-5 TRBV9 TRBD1 CASSLGTGQGIETQYF
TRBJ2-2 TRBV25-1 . CASSLGDTKWGTGELFF
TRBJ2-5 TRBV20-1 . CSATRDREWEETQYF
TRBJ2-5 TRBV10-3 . CAISSDGGAFQETQYF
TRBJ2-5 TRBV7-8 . CASSQGQIQETQYF
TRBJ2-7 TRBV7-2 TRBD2 CASSLAQLAGQSYEQYF
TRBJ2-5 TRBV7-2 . CASSLDKAFQETQYF
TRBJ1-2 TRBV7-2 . CASSLQYGTGFDGYTF
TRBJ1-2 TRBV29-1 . CSSESRTNGYTF
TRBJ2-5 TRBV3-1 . CASSLGGGGAETQYF
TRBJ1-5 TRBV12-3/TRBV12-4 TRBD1 CASSLMAGGDQPQHF
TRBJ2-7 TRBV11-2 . CASSFIQGSEQYF
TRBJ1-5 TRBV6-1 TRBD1 CASSLNTGGRSNQPQHF
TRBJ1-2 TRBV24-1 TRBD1 CATSDSQGRWGYTF
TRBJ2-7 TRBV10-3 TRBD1 CAIRAGGASYEQYF
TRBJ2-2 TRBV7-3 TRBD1 CASSSRQGTGELFF
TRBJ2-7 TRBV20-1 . CSASIGGFSYEQYF
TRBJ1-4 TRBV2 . CAGRQAFNEKLFF
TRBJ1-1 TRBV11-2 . CASSLLGLVWAEAFF
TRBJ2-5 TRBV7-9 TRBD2 CASSFIGLADEETQYF
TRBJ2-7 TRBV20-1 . CSASRDKDYEQYF
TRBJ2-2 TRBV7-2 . CASRGVDTGELFF
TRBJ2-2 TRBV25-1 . CASSSPRGGAYTGELFF
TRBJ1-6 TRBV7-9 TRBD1 CASSFDRGGSYNSPLHF
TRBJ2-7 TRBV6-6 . CASSYLSVLSYEQYF
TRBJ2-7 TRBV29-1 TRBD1 CSVAPDRYYEQYF
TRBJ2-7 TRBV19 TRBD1 CVSSTGDRLSYEQYF
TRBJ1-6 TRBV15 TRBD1 CATSSLKQGASPLHF
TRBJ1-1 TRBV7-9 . CASSHTGLEAFF
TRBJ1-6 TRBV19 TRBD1 CASSIGDRARNNSPLHF
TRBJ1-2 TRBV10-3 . CAISGSVPTDNYGYTF